This T cell receptor beta chain appears in the sequencing data of a study of T cells after yellow fever vaccination. TCRdb itself ran the 5' RACE reads through MiXCR, one entry per CDR3 protein. The data hold around 500,000 distinct CDR3 sequences, with around a fifth observed a single time. Trimming removed 1 base at V and 4 bases at J, with 4 bases between. CDR1 is SEHNR and CDR2 is FQNEAQ in the germline V gene (reference sequence). CDR3 length: 12 residues. At least ten counts were recorded for this clonotype. This receptor was identified in a man aged 18 to 30 who received the YFV17D yellow fever vaccine. Sequenced here: PBMCs, sampled about 20 days after the first yellow fever vaccination. The J gene is TRBJ1-1, the V gene TRBV7-9; no clear D. The CDR3 spells CASSLVATEAFF. CDR3 coding DNA: TGTGCCAGCAGCTTAGTTGCCACTGAAGCTTTCTTT.